Sequencing of this TCR beta chain was carried out in a study of radiotherapy plus CTLA-4 blockade in lung cancer. The wider study: Objective responses arose in about 18% of patients, and over 25% experienced disease control.

Data came from immunoSEQ multiplex PCR; TCRdb stores just in-frame clones and leaves some out. The profile shows tens of thousands of clones, about 87% of them singletons. Remarks on this clone: The antigen remains unidentified. The junction shows a germline mismatch at one end, possibly a read error.

The CDR3 has 12 residues. Germline assignment: CDR1 LNHNV and CDR2 YYDKDF (reference sequence). Notes on the study in general: Researchers report tumor-derived TCR clones expanding in blood after radiotherapy plus ipilimumab.

This clonotype was obtained from a human donor with non-small cell lung cancer that progressed on radiotherapy plus ipilimumab. The chain uses TRBV15 and TRBJ2-1; possible D gene TRBD2, 5 bases. Sequenced here: peripheral blood, sampled from a patient treated with radiotherapy plus ipilimumab. For the CDR3, the DNA is TGTGCCACCAGCAGAGTCGGGGATCCTCTGGTCTTC. Amino acid sequence: CATSRVGDPLVF.